This TCR beta chain is from a study of control samples from healthy donors and cancer patients. Data came from immunoSEQ multiplex PCR; TCRdb stores just in-frame clones and leaves some out. The sample contains about 40,000 clones, around 90% of which appear only once. This CDR3 comprises 15 residues. After removal of 4 bases from V and 9 bases from J, the junction contained 7 bases not matched to a gene. The germline V gene encodes CDR1 SGHRS and CDR2 YFSETQ. The sample was blood. V usage is TRBV5-1 and J usage is TRBJ1-6; TRBD1 aligns across 10 bases. This receptor was identified in a woman in her fifties or sixties in good health. CDR3 amino acids: CASSPTGGGSSPLHF. The CDR3 region has the DNA TGCGCCAGCAGCCCGACAGGGGGCGGTAGTTCACCCCTCCACTTT.